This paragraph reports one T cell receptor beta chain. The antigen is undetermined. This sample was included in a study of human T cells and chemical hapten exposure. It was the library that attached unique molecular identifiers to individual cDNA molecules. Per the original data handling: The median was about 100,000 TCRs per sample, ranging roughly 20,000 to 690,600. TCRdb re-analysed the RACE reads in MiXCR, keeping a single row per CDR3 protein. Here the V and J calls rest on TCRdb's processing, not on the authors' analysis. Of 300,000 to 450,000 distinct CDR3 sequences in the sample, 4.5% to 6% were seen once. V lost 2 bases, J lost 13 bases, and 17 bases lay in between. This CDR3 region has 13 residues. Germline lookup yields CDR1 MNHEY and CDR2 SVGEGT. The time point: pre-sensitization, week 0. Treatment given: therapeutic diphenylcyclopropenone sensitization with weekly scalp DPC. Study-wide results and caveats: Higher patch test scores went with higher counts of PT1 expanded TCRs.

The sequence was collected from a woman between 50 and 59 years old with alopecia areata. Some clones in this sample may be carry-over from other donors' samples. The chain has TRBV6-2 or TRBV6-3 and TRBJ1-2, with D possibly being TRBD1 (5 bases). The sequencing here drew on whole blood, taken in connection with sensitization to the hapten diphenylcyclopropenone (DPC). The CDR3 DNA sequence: TGTGCCAGCAGTTACGGGACGGACGTTCGAGGCACCTTC. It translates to CASSYGTDVRGTF.